A single sample gave rise to the 29 T cell receptor beta chains below, sequenced in a study of T cell repertoires in cytomegalovirus infection. TCRdb re-called the reads through MiXCR, storing one row per CDR3 protein. This sample carries approximately 990,000 distinct CDR3 sequences, less than 35% of them seen once, and the ten largest clones take 11% to 15%. These receptors' antigens are unknown. Sequencing was performed on cultured CD8+ T cells from PBMCs, taken from culture after CMV antigen stimulation. Receptors were obtained from a human donor in good health (CMV status not recorded). Some clones in this sample may be carry-over from other donors' samples.

This CDR3 is CAINAAAETQYF. CDR3 DNA: TGTGCCATCAATGCGGCCGCGGAGACCCAGTACTTC. This chain connects TRBV10-3 to TRBJ2-5; D remains unclear. Germline V gene data show CDR1 as ENHRY and CDR2 as SYGVKD. The CDR3 is made up of 12 amino acids. Between the trimmed V and J ends, which lost 7 bases and 5 bases, there was a span of 11 bases.

This clonotype was counted between two and nine times. The chain recombines TRBV27 with TRBJ2-7, with D possibly being TRBD2 (7 bases). Trimming left V 2 bases short and J 3 bases short, with 17 bases between. The CDR3 loop spans 16 amino acids. Germline CDR1 and CDR2: MNHEY and SMNVEV (reference sequence). In DNA, the CDR3 is TGTGCCAGCAGTTTAAGGGGGGGGAGTACAGTCTACGAGCAGTACGTC. This encodes CASSLRGGSTVYEQYV.

The rearrangement links TRBV27 to TRBJ1-5; D ambiguous. Germline V CDR1 and CDR2: MNHEY, SMNVEV (reference sequence). This CDR3 has 13 amino acids. Trimming removed 0 bases at V and 3 bases at J, with 3 bases between. The CDR3 protein is CASSLSFNQPQHF. CDR3 nucleotide sequence: TGTGCCAGCAGTTTATCTTTCAATCAGCCCCAGCATTTT.

Concerning this clonotype itself: The junction and the germline gene differ at one end; a read error may be behind it. The chain couples TRBV7-6 to TRBJ2-1; possibly TRBD2 for D (6 bases). Germline-derived CDR1 and CDR2 are SGHVS and FNYEAQ. The CDR3 spans 16 residues. The CDR3 nucleotides read TGTGCCAGCAGCTTAACCAGCGGGCCACCCTACAATAAGCAGTTCTTC. Residues: CASSLTSGPPYNKQFF.

Only a few counts were recorded for this clonotype. The chain has TRBV7-9 and TRBJ1-6; D is undetermined. Germline V lookup: CDR1 SEHNR, CDR2 FQNEAQ (reference sequence). V was clipped by 3 bases and J by 0 bases, with 6 bases between them. The CDR3 is 15 amino acids. The CDR3: CASSFVSSYNSPLHF. In nucleotides, the CDR3 is TGTGCCAGCAGCTTTGTAAGCTCCTATAATTCACCCCTCCACTTT.

Here the CDR3 DNA reads TGTGCCAGCAGCCGGCCAGGCAACACCGGGGAGCTGTTTTTT. Translation: CASSRPGNTGELFF. The chain joins TRBV7-9 to TRBJ2-2; D is uncertain. This CDR3 is built from 14 residues. V lost 5 bases and J lost 2, with 9 bases in between. Germline values: CDR1 SEHNR, CDR2 FQNEAQ (reference sequence).

The sample holds a few counts of this clonotype. In DNA, the CDR3 is TGTGCCAGCAGTTTCTGGGTCGACAGGGGGCAGAACTATGGCTACACCTTC. It encodes CASSFWVDRGQNYGYTF. The chain joins TRBV12-3 or TRBV12-4 to TRBJ1-2, with 10 bases fitting TRBD1. The V gene end was trimmed by 3 bases and the J gene end by 2 bases; junction bases not matched to a gene: 9. The CDR3 totals 17 residues.

This rearrangement joins TRBV15 to TRBJ1-2; D gene uncertain. The V end lost 0 bases, the J end lost 0 bases, and 8 bases lay between the germline ends. Germline CDR1 LNHNV, CDR2 YYDKDF (reference sequence). CDR3 size: 15 residues. CDR3 in DNA: TGTGCCACCAGCAGAGATGGGCGAACTAACTATGGCTACACCTTC. Protein sequence: CATSRDGRTNYGYTF. The full variable domain, its missing parts supplied by reference TRBV15 and TRBJ1-2, is DAMVIQNPRYQVTQFGKPVTLSCSQTLNHNVMYWYQQKSSQAPKLLFHYYDKDFNNEADTPDNFQSRRPNTSFCFLDIRSPGLGDTAMYLCATSRDGRTNYGYTFGSGTRLTVV.

The chain is built from TRBV4-1 and TRBJ2-3; the D gene is possibly TRBD1 (6 bases). V was shortened by 4 bases and J by 2 bases, with 25 bases between the two germline ends. The CDR3 contains 19 residues. Germline CDR1 MGHRA, CDR2 YSYEKL. The CDR3 bases are TGCGCCAGCAGCCGGAATCCGGGACAAAGGGTTTTTTTCACAGATACGCAGTATTTT. As protein: CASSRNPGQRVFFTDTQYF.

The rearrangement uses TRBV12-3 or TRBV12-4 and TRBJ2-2, with D perhaps TRBD1 (6 bases). CDR3 size: 14 residues. V lost 10 bases and J 4 bases, leaving 16 bases between the germline ends. For the CDR3, the DNA is TGTGCCAACATCTACAGGGTTGGCACCGGGGAGCTGTTTTTT. This gives the protein CANIYRVGTGELFF.

The J gene is TRBJ2-1, the V gene TRBV19; a weak D match, TRBD2 (7 bases). Germline assignment: CDR1 LNHDA and CDR2 SQIVND (reference sequence). The V end was cut by 8 bases, the J end by 2 bases, with 19 bases between. The CDR3 totals 16 residues. The CDR3 loop is CASQIGGAPTYNEQFF. As DNA, the CDR3 is TGTGCCAGTCAAATTGGGGGGGCCCCCACCTACAATGAGCAGTTCTTC.

This clonotype was observed at least ten times. This sequence joins TRBV7-8 and TRBJ2-3; D is unclear. The germline V and J ends were trimmed by 5 bases and 2 bases, with 11 bases remaining between them. The length of the CDR3 is 14 residues. Looked up from germline, CDR1 is SGHVS and CDR2 is FQNEAQ. CDR3: CASSVPDHTDTQYF. The CDR3 coding sequence is TGTGCCAGCAGCGTACCGGACCACACAGATACGCAGTATTTT.

This clonotype turned up a few times. The chain recombines TRBV6-2 or TRBV6-3 with TRBJ2-7, with 10 bases identical to TRBD1. The CDR3 covers 14 residues. Per germline, CDR1 MNHEY and CDR2 SVGEGT. V trimming: 7 bases; J trimming: 2 bases; junction bases outside the gene matches: 5. The CDR3 coding sequence is TGTGCCAGCACAGCCGGGACAGGGGCCTACGAGCAGTACGTC. Protein product: CASTAGTGAYEQYV.

The genes are TRBV10-3 and TRBJ1-6; perhaps TRBD1 as D (5 bases). CDR3 length equals 13 residues. Germline V lookup: CDR1 ENHRY, CDR2 SYGVKD. V lost 7 bases and J 8 bases, leaving 12 bases between the germline ends. Here the CDR3 reads CAINTGEDSPLHF. The CDR3 coding sequence is TGTGCCATCAACACAGGAGAGGATTCACCCCTCCACTTT.

This clonotype has a count of ten or more. J is TRBJ1-2 and V is TRBV7-2, with D uncertain. V was pared by 1 base and J by 6 bases, with 21 bases between. CDR3 length equals 17 residues. Per the germline V gene, CDR1 is SGHTA and CDR2 is FQGNSA. CDR3 coding DNA: TGTGCCAGCAGCTTAGGTGGCCCAACCGCGGATTTTGATGGCTACACCTTC. Translated, it gives CASSLGGPTADFDGYTF.

This clonotype showed up many times. The J gene is TRBJ1-1, the V gene TRBV7-8; D gene uncertain. Between the trimmed V and J ends, which lost 1 base and 2 bases, there was a span of 11 bases. In germline, CDR1 is SGHVS, CDR2 FQNEAQ. The CDR3 length is 15 residues. The CDR3 nucleotides are TGTGCCAGCAGCTTAGTCGGAGGAAGAAACACTGAAGCTTTCTTT. It encodes CASSLVGGRNTEAFF.

CDR3 loop: CASSFRPTGLGEPQHF. As DNA, the CDR3 is TGCGCCAGCAGCTTTCGCCCGACAGGATTGGGTGAGCCCCAGCATTTT. V gene TRBV5-1 combines with J gene TRBJ1-5; a possible D gene is TRBD1 (6 bases). There are 16 residues in the CDR3. V lost 2 bases, J lost 8 bases, and 20 bases lay in between. Germline CDR1 SGHRS, CDR2 YFSETQ.

This chain uses TRBV6-1 with TRBJ2-3; TRBD1 matches 8 bases. The CDR3 consists of 16 residues. In germline, CDR1 is MNHNS, CDR2 SASEGT. After removal of 6 bases from V and 2 bases from J, the junction contained 10 bases not matched to a gene. CDR3 sequence reads: CASRVRQGSITDTQYF. The CDR3 DNA reads TGTGCCAGCAGGGTTAGACAGGGGTCCATCACAGATACGCAGTATTTT.

The chain joins TRBV10-3 to TRBJ1-5; TRBD1 might be the D (5 bases). Between the trimmed V and J ends, which lost 4 bases and 15 bases, there was a span of 16 bases. The CDR3 is 12 amino acids. Germline V gene lookup returns CDR1 ENHRY and CDR2 SYGVKD. CDR3 DNA: TGTGCCATCAGTGCAGGGACCGGCTTTTGGCATTTT. It yields the protein CAISAGTGFWHF.

The V call is TRBV20-1, the J call TRBJ2-3, with a weak D call TRBD2 (7 bases). The CDR3 runs to 18 residues. V lost 0 bases and J 0 bases, leaving 19 bases between the germline ends. CDR1 is DFQATT and CDR2 is SNEGSKA in the germline V gene (reference sequence). The DNA of the CDR3 is TGCAGTGCTAGAGATTGGGCGGGGGCCAAACCTAGCACAGATACGCAGTATTTT. This sequence encodes CSARDWAGAKPSTDTQYF.

This sequence joins TRBV15 and TRBJ2-2; 7 nucleotides align to TRBD2. V gave up 2 bases and J gave up 5 bases; unmatched junction bases: 14. Germline lookup yields CDR1 LNHNV and CDR2 YYDKDF (reference sequence). The CDR3 length is 18 residues. The CDR3 nucleotides are TGTGCCACCAGCAGACCCGGCGGGGGAGGTGTGGGGACCGGGGAGCTGTTTTTT. As protein: CATSRPGGGGVGTGELFF.

This chain uses TRBV20-1 with TRBJ1-1, with a possible D match to TRBD1 (6 bases). The CDR3 extends over 15 amino acids. Germline lookup yields CDR1 DFQATT and CDR2 SNEGSKA (reference sequence). The V end was cut by 8 bases, the J end by 2 bases, with 21 bases between. CDR3 region: CSPRGRAAVNTEAFF. The CDR3 nucleotides are TGCAGTCCCAGGGGTAGGGCAGCAGTAAACACTGAAGCTTTCTTT.

V and J are TRBV2 and TRBJ1-2; the D is unclear. The CDR3 extends over 10 amino acids. CDR1 is SNHLY and CDR2 is FYNNEI in the germline V gene. V gave up 8 bases and J gave up 6 bases, with 7 bases separating them. The CDR3 DNA sequence: TGTGCCAGCCTCGGGGATGGCTACACCTTC. It codes for CASLGDGYTF.

There are a few counts of this clonotype. The chain combines TRBV6-5 with TRBJ1-3; 7 bases match TRBD1. Germline V CDR1 and CDR2: MNHEY, SVGAGI. Trimming at V came to 0 bases and at J to 2 bases, leaving 7 bases not matched to a gene. The CDR3 runs 17 residues. CDR3 bases: TGTGCCAGCAGTTACTCGGTCAGAGACAGGGCTGGAAACACCATATATTTT. The encoded protein is CASSYSVRDRAGNTIYF.

The chain combines TRBV7-9 with TRBJ1-1; unclear D gene. This CDR3 has 12 residues. Germline V gene lookup returns CDR1 SEHNR and CDR2 FQNEAQ (reference sequence). Trimming pared 5 bases from V and 4 bases from J, leaving 8 bases between. The CDR3 here is CASSMRITEAFF. CDR3 DNA: TGTGCCAGCAGCATGAGGATCACTGAAGCTTTCTTT.

V gene TRBV19 combines with J gene TRBJ1-2, with unresolved D. CDR3 length equals 20 residues. In germline, CDR1 is LNHDA, CDR2 SQIVND (reference sequence). Trimming removed 6 bases from V and 5 bases from J, with 34 bases in between. The CDR3 sequence is CASRAPSRRYSPLDKYGYTF. DNA for the CDR3: TGTGCCAGTAGAGCACCGTCCAGGCGGTATTCCCCCCTTGACAAATATGGCTACACCTTC.

The V gene is TRBV5-5, the J gene TRBJ2-7; D possibly uses TRBD1 or TRBD2 (6 bases each). This CDR3 is 16 amino acids long. Germline V gives CDR1 SGHKS, CDR2 YYEKEE (reference sequence). V was clipped by 0 bases and J by 2 bases, with 15 bases between them. The CDR3: CASSLAPGGFAYEQYF. The CDR3 nucleotides are TGTGCCAGCAGCTTGGCCCCCGGGGGCTTCGCCTACGAGCAGTACTTC.

The chain combines TRBV5-4 with TRBJ1-6, with D possibly matching TRBD1 (5 bases). The ends were cut back, 0 bases at V and 0 bases at J, with 13 bases in the middle. Germline V gene lookup returns CDR1 SGHNT and CDR2 YYREEE (reference sequence). The CDR3 is 18 amino acids. The CDR3 sequence is CASSLAVWGSSYNSPLHF. The CDR3 bases are TGTGCCAGCAGCTTGGCCGTGTGGGGGAGCTCCTATAATTCACCCCTCCACTTT. Using reference TRBV5-4 and TRBJ1-6 for the parts outside the CDR3, the full variable domain is ETGVTQSPTHLIKTRGQQVTLRCSSQSGHNTVSWYQQALGQGPQFIFQYYREEENGRGNFPPRFSGLQFPNYSSELNVNALELDDSALYLCASSLAVWGSSYNSPLHFGNGTRLTVT.

This clonotype was counted a few times. J is TRBJ1-2 and V is TRBV6-5; D is unclear. Per the germline V gene, CDR1 is MNHEY and CDR2 is SVGAGI. Deletions cut 0 bases from V and 6 bases from J, with 14 bases between. The CDR3 consists of 15 residues. The CDR3 region is CASSYSVGAVDGYTF. The CDR3 region has the DNA TGTGCCAGCAGTTACTCGGTGGGCGCGGTAGATGGCTACACCTTC.